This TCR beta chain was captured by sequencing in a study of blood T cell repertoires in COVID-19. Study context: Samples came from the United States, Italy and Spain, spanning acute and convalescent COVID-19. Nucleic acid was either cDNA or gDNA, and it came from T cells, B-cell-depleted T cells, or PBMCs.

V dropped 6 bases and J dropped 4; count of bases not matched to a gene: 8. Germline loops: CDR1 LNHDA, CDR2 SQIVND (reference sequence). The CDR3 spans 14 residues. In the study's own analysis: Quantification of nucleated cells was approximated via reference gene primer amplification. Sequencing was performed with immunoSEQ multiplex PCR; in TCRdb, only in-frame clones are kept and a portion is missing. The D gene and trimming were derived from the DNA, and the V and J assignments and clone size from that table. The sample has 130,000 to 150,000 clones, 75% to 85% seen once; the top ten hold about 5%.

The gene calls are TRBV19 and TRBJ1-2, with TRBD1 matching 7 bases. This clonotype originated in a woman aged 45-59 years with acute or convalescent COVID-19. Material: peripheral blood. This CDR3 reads CASRTGQSFYGYTF. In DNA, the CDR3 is TGTGCCAGTAGGACGGGACAGTCCTTCTATGGCTACACCTTC.